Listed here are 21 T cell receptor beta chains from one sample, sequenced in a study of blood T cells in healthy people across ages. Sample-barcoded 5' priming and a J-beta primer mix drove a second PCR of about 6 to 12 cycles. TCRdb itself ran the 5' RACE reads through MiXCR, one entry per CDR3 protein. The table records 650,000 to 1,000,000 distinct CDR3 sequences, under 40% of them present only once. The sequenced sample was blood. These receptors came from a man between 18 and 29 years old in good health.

CDR3 residues: CASSLWGVKPIDTQYF. CDR3 nucleotides: TGCGCCAGCAGCTTGTGGGGGGTCAAACCCATCGATACGCAGTATTTT. The chain links TRBV5-1 to TRBJ2-3; TRBD2 is a possible D gene (6 bases). Per the germline V gene, CDR1 is SGHRS and CDR2 is YFSETQ. With 1 base removed from V and 6 bases from J, the gap between germline ends came to 18 bases. The CDR3 consists of 16 residues.

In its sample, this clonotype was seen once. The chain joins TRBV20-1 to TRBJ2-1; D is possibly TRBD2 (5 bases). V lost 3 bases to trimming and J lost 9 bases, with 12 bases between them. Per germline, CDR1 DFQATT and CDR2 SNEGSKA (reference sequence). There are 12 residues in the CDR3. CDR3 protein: CSASYSEGEQFF. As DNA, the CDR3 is TGCAGTGCTAGCTATAGCGAGGGTGAGCAGTTCTTC.

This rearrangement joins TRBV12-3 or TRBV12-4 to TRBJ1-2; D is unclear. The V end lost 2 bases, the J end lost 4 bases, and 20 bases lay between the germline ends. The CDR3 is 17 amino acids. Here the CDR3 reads CASSLSPVSDGRYGYTF. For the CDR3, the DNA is TGTGCCAGCAGTTTATCCCCCGTATCGGACGGACGCTATGGCTACACCTTC.

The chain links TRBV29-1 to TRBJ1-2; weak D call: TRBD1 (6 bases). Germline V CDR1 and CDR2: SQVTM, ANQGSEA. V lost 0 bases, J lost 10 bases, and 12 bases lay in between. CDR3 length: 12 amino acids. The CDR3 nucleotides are TGCAGCGTTGAAGAGGGGGCGGGGGACTACACCTTC. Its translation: CSVEEGAGDYTF.

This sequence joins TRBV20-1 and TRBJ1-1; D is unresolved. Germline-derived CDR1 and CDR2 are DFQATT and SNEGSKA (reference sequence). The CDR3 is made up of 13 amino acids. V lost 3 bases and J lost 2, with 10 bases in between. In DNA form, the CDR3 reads TGCAGTGCTAGCCAGGTCATTAACACTGAAGCTTTCTTT. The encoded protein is CSASQVINTEAFF.

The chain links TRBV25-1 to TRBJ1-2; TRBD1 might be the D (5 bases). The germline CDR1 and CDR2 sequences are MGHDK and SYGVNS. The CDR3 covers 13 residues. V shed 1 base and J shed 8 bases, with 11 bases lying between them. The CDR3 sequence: CASSESGTNGYTF. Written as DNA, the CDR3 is TGTGCCAGCAGTGAATCCGGGACGAACGGCTACACCTTC.

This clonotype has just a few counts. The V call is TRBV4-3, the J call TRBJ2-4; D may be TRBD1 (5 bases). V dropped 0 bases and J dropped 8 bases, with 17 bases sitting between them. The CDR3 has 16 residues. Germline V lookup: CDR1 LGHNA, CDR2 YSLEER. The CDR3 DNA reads TGCGCCAGCAGCCAAGATTGGGCAGGGTGGATTGACATTCAGTACTTC. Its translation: CASSQDWAGWIDIQYF.

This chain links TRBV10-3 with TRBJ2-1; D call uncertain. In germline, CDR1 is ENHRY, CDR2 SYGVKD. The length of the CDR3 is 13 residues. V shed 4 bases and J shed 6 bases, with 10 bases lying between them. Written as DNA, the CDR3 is TGTGCCATCAGTGCCGACGAGCCCAATGAGCAGTTCTTC. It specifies CAISADEPNEQFF.

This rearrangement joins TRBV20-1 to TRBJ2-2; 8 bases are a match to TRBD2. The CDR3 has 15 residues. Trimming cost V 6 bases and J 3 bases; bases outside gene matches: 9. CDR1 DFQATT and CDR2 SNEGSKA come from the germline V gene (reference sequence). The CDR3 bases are TGCAGTGCCACCAAGGGACTAGTTTACACCGGGGAGCTGTTTTTT. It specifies CSATKGLVYTGELFF.

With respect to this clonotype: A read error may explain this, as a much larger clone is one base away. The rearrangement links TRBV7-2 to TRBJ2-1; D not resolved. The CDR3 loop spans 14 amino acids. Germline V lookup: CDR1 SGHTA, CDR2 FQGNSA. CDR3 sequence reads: CAGRFRWPYNEQFF. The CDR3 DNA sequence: TGTGCCGGCAGGTTTAGGTGGCCATACAATGAGCAGTTCTTC.

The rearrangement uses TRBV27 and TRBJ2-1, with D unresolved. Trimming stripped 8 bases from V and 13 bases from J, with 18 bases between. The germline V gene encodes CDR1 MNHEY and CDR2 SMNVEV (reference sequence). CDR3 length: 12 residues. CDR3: CASGWQDNFQFF. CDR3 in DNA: TGTGCCAGCGGGTGGCAAGACAACTTCCAGTTCTTC.

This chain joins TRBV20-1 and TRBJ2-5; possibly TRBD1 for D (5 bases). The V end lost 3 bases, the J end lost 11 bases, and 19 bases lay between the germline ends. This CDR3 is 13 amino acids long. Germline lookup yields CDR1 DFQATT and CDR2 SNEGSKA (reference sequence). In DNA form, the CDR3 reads TGCAGTGCTAGCCCGTATTCAGGGTATGAGCAGTACTTC. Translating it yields CSASPYSGYEQYF.

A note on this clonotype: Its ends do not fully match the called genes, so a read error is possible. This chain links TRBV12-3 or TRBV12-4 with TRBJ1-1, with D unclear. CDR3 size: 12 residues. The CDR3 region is CASRGSGAEALF. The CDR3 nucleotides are TGTGCCAGTCGGGGTAGTGGCGCTGAAGCTTTGTTT.

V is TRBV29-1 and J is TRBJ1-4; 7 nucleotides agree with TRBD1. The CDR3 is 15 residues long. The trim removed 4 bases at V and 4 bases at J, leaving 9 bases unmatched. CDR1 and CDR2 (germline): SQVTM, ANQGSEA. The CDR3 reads CSVGTSGTDNEKLFF. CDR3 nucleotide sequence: TGCAGCGTTGGGACCTCCGGGACAGATAATGAAAAACTGTTTTTT. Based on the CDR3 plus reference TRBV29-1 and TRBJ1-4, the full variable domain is SAVISQKPSRDICQRGTSLTIQCQVDSQVTMMFWYRQQPGQSLTLIATANQGSEATYESGFVIDKFPISRPNLTFSTLTVSNMSPEDSSIYLCSVGTSGTDNEKLFFGSGTQLSVL.

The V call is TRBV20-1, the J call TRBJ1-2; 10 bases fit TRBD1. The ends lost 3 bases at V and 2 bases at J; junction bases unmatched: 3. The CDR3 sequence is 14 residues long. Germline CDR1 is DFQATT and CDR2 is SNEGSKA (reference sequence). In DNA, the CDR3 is TGCAGTGCTAGGGGGACAGGGGCGAACTATGGCTACACCTTC. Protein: CSARGTGANYGYTF.

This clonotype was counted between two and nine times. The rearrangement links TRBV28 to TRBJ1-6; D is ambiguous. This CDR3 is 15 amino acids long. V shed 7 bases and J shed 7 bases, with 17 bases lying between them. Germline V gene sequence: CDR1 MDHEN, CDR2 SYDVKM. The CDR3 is CASTSLRQDNSPLHF. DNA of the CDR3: TGTGCCAGCACCTCACTCCGGCAGGACAATTCACCCCTCCACTTT.

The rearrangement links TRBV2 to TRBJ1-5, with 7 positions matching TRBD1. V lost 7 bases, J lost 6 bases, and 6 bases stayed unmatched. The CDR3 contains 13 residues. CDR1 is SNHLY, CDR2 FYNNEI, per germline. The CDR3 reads CASTSGGGQPQHF. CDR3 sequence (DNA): TGTGCCAGCACATCAGGGGGTGGTCAGCCCCAGCATTTT. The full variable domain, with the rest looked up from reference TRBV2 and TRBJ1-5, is EPEVTQTPSHQVTQMGQEVILRCVPISNHLYFYWYRQILGQKVEFLVSFYNNEISEKSEIFDDQFSVERPDGSNFTLKIRSTKLEDSAMYFCASTSGGGQPQHFGDGTRLSIL.

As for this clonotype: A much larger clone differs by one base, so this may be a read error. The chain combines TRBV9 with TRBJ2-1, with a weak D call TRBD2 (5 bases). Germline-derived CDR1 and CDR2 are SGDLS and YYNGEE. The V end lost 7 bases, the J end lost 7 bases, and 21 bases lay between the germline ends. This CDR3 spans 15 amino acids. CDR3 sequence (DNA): TGTGCCAGCGGCGCAAACCCAGACGGAGGTAATGAGCAGTTCTTC. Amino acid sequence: CASGANPDGGNEQFF.

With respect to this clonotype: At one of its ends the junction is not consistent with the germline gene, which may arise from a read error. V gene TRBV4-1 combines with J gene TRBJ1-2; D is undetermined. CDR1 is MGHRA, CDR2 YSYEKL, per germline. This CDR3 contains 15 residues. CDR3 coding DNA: TGCGCCAGCGGCCAAGCCCCCCGGGAACTCTATGGCTACACCTTC. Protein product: CASGQAPRELYGYTF.

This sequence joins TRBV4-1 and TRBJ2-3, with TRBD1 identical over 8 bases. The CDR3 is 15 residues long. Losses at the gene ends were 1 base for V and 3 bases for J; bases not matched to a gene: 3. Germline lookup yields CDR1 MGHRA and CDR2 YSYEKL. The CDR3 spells CASSQARTGTDTQYF. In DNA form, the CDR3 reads TGCGCCAGCAGCCAAGCGAGGACAGGGACAGATACGCAGTATTTT.

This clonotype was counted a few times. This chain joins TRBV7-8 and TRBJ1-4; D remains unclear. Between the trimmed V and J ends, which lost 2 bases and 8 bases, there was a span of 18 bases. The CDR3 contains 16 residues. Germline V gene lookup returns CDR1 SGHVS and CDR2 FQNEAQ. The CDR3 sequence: CASSLRRTLVQEKLFF. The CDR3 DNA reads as TGTGCCAGCAGCTTACGAAGGACGCTAGTCCAGGAAAAACTGTTTTTT.